These 18 T cell receptor beta chains originate from one sample sequenced in a study of T cell repertoires in cytomegalovirus infection. TCRdb independently ran MiXCR on the reads; one entry per CDR3 protein. The table includes 160,000 or so distinct CDR3 sequences, 20% to 25% detected once. Sequenced: PBMCs. The receptors come from a human donor in good health (CMV status not recorded). Some clones in this sample may be carry-over from other donors' samples.

The V gene is TRBV5-5, the J gene TRBJ1-6, with 7 positions matching TRBD1. V gave up 0 bases and J gave up 6 bases; unmatched junction bases: 9. The CDR3 has 17 residues. Germline CDR1 reads SGHKS; CDR2 reads YYEKEE (reference sequence). The CDR3, as DNA: TGTGCCAGCAGCTTGGGGGACCGGGACAGTCTTAATTCACCCCTCCACTTT. Translation: CASSLGDRDSLNSPLHF.

The CDR3 spells CASSMYPTTDTQYF. In DNA form, the CDR3 reads TGTGCCAGTAGTATGTATCCCACCACAGATACGCAGTATTTT. V gene TRBV19 combines with J gene TRBJ2-3; no clear D. V shed 3 bases and J shed 2 bases, with 9 bases lying between them. CDR1 is LNHDA and CDR2 is SQIVND in the germline V gene (reference sequence). The CDR3 sequence is 14 residues long.

Turning to this clonotype: Its ends do not fully match the called genes, so a read error is possible. V is TRBV7-7 and J is TRBJ2-2; D remains unclear. CDR3 length: 17 residues. Germline CDR1 and CDR2: SSHAT and FNYEAQ (reference sequence). This CDR3 is CASSLEVPTRDTGELFF. DNA for the CDR3: TGTGCTAGCAGCTTAGAAGTACCAACCAGAGACACCGGGGAGCTGTTTTTT. Full variable domain (outside the CDR3, taken from reference TRBV7-7 and TRBJ2-2): GAGVSQSPRYKVTKRGQDVTLRCDPISSHATLYWYQQALGQGPEFLTYFNYEAQPDKSGLPSDRFSAERPEGSISTLTIQRTEQRDSAMYRCASSLEVPTRDTGELFFGEGSRLTVL.

This CDR3 is CASSLTRGADTGELFF. In DNA form, the CDR3 reads TGTGCCAGCAGCTTAACGCGGGGGGCCGACACCGGGGAGCTGTTTTTT. The chain joins TRBV7-9 to TRBJ2-2, with 8 bases lining up with TRBD2. The V gene's germline CDR1 is SEHNR and CDR2 FQNEAQ (reference sequence). With 2 bases clipped from V and 3 bases from J, the junction kept 5 bases outside the gene matches. CDR3 length: 16 residues.

This clonotype was counted at least ten times. The chain carries TRBV27 and TRBJ2-1, with 13 bases lining up with TRBD2. CDR3 length: 14 amino acids. V shed 8 bases and J 6 bases; nucleotides not matched to a gene: 4. Germline CDR1 and CDR2: MNHEY and SMNVEV (reference sequence). In DNA form, the CDR3 reads TGTGCCAGCCGAGGGACTAGCGGGGTCAATGAGCAGTTCTTC. Translation gives CASRGTSGVNEQFF.

V is TRBV2 and J is TRBJ1-2; the D gene is possibly TRBD1 (5 bases). Trimming stripped 1 base from V and 2 bases from J, with 11 bases between. This CDR3 contains 15 residues. Germline lookup yields CDR1 SNHLY and CDR2 FYNNEI. The CDR3 bases are TGTGCCAGCAGTGAAGGGGGCCAGTCCAACTATGGCTACACCTTC. It codes for CASSEGGQSNYGYTF.

The chain employs TRBV27 and TRBJ1-1; 9 positions match TRBD1. V was pared by 6 bases and J by 4 bases, with 3 bases of the junction left unmatched. CDR3 size: 13 residues. Looked up from germline, CDR1 is MNHEY and CDR2 is SMNVEV (reference sequence). The DNA of the CDR3 is TGTGCCAGCAGGCCGACAGGGGGCACTGAAGCTTTCTTT. Protein: CASRPTGGTEAFF.

Comment on this clonotype: Since a much larger clone is just one base distant, this may be a read error. The chain joins TRBV28 to TRBJ2-7; tentatively, D is TRBD2 (5 bases). Germline CDR1 MDHEN, CDR2 SYDVKM. CDR3 length equals 15 residues. The CDR3 protein is CASSLLTGESYEHYF. CDR3 DNA: TGTGCCAGCAGTTTACTGACCGGGGAGTCCTACGAGCACTACTTC.

The chain couples TRBV19 to TRBJ1-5; 7 nucleotides match TRBD1. The CDR3 is made up of 15 amino acids. V was clipped by 6 bases and J by 1 base; unmatched bases: 6. The germline V gene has CDR1 LNHDA and CDR2 SQIVND (reference sequence). CDR3 protein: CASSPRDSSNQPQHF. DNA of the CDR3: TGTGCCAGTAGCCCTCGGGACAGCAGCAATCAGCCCCAGCATTTT.

This chain links TRBV2 with TRBJ1-5; TRBD1 matches 8 bases. The CDR3 spans 17 residues. Trimming at V came to 4 bases and at J to 3 bases, leaving 11 bases not matched to a gene. Looked up from germline, CDR1 is SNHLY and CDR2 is FYNNEI. The CDR3 nucleotides are TGTGCCAGCAGTGTGGCCAGGGGGACAGGCGTCAATCAGCCCCAGCATTTT. Protein sequence: CASSVARGTGVNQPQHF. Based on the CDR3 plus reference TRBV2 and TRBJ1-5, the full variable domain is EPEVTQTPSHQVTQMGQEVILRCVPISNHLYFYWYRQILGQKVEFLVSFYNNEISEKSEIFDDQFSVERPDGSNFTLKIRSTKLEDSAMYFCASSVARGTGVNQPQHFGDGTRLSIL.

The V gene is TRBV7-4, the J gene TRBJ1-2; TRBD1 matches 9 bases. J was trimmed by 6 bases and V by 5 bases; bases with no gene match: 19. This CDR3 spans 18 amino acids. Germline CDR1 is SGHVT and CDR2 is SQSDAQ. The CDR3, as DNA: TGTGCCAGCAGCCCAACAGTCCCAAACAGGGGGCGTGGGAATGGCTACACCTTC. It codes for CASSPTVPNRGRGNGYTF.

This clonotype has a count of ten or more. The V and J genes are TRBV7-2 and TRBJ2-7; TRBD1 is a possible D gene (5 bases). CDR1 is SGHTA, CDR2 FQGNSA, per germline. The CDR3 loop spans 15 amino acids. V shed 2 bases and J shed 2 bases, with 13 bases lying between them. The CDR3 spells CASSLKRGNTYEQYF. The CDR3 bases are TGTGCCAGCAGCTTAAAAAGGGGCAATACCTACGAGCAGTACTTC.

The rearrangement joins TRBV20-1 to TRBJ1-1; D remains ambiguous. Trimming removed 5 bases from V and 0 bases from J, with 10 bases in between. The CDR3 has 13 amino acids. Germline CDR1 DFQATT, CDR2 SNEGSKA (reference sequence). The CDR3 coding sequence is TGCAGTGCTCTTTGGGAGATGAACACTGAAGCTTTCTTT. The encoded protein is CSALWEMNTEAFF.

The chain combines TRBV2 with TRBJ2-1; weak D call: TRBD1 (6 bases). Germline CDR1 and CDR2: SNHLY and FYNNEI. Trimming left V 5 bases short and J 8 bases short, with 19 bases between. CDR3 length: 15 amino acids. The CDR3 spells CASSWGHLASDEQFF. The CDR3 region has the DNA TGTGCCAGCAGTTGGGGACATCTGGCTTCGGATGAGCAGTTCTTC. The full variable domain, with the rest looked up from reference TRBV2 and TRBJ2-1, is EPEVTQTPSHQVTQMGQEVILRCVPISNHLYFYWYRQILGQKVEFLVSFYNNEISEKSEIFDDQFSVERPDGSNFTLKIRSTKLEDSAMYFCASSWGHLASDEQFFGPGTRLTVL.

This clonotype was counted between two and nine times. The chain is built from TRBV6-5 and TRBJ2-5, with TRBD1 identical over 8 bases. Germline V lookup: CDR1 MNHEY, CDR2 SVGAGI. The CDR3 has 15 amino acids. Trimming cost V 7 bases and J 2 bases; bases outside gene matches: 9. CDR3 in DNA: TGTGCCAGCAATCCGGGACAGGCCTATCAAGAGACCCAGTACTTC. This encodes CASNPGQAYQETQYF.

This clonotype was found many times. The genes are TRBV28 and TRBJ2-1, with 7 bases that match TRBD2. The junction had 10 bases not matched to a gene; V was cut back by 6 bases and J by 5 bases. This CDR3 contains 15 residues. Germline V CDR1 and CDR2: MDHEN, SYDVKM. This CDR3 reads CASSPSGEVDNEQFF. In DNA, the CDR3 is TGTGCCAGCAGCCCTAGCGGAGAGGTAGACAATGAGCAGTTCTTC.

This clonotype was recorded many times. The chain employs TRBV12-3 or TRBV12-4 and TRBJ1-5; 9 bases fit TRBD1. The CDR3 sequence is 14 residues long. J was trimmed by 8 bases and V by 6 bases; bases with no gene match: 8. The CDR3 reads CASSHGTGREPQHF. CDR3 sequence (DNA): TGTGCCAGCAGCCATGGGACAGGGAGAGAGCCCCAGCATTTT.

This clonotype was observed at least ten times. V and J are TRBV11-2 and TRBJ2-3; a weak D match, TRBD2 (6 bases). The V and J ends lost 3 bases and 2 bases respectively, with 15 bases between them. The CDR3 runs 16 residues. CDR1 is SGHAT, CDR2 FQNNGV, per germline. The CDR3: CASSFRRDVSTDTQYF. The DNA for the CDR3 is TGTGCCAGCAGCTTTAGGCGGGACGTCTCCACAGATACGCAGTATTTT.